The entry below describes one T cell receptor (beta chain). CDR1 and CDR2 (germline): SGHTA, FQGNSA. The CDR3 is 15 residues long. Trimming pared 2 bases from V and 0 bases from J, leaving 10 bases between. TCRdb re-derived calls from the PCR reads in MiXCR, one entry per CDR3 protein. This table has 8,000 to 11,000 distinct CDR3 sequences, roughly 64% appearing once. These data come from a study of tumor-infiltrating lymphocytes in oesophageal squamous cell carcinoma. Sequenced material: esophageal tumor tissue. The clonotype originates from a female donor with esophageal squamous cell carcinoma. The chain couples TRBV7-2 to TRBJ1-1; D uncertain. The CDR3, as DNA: TGTGCCAGCAGCTTAAGTGTCAGGATGAACACTGAAGCTTTCTTT. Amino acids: CASSLSVRMNTEAFF.